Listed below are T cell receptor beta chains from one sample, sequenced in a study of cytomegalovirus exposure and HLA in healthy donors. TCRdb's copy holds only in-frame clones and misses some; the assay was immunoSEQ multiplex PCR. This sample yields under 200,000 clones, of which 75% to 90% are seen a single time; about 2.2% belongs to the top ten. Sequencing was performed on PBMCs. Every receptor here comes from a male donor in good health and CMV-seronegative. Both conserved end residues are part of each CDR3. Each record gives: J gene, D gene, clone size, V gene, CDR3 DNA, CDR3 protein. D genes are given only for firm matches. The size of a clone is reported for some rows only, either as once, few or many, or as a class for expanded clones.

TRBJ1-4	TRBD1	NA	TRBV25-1	TGTGCCAGCAGTGAACAGGGGGGAAAACTGTTTTTT	CASSEQGGKLFF
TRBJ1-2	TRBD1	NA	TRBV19	TGTGCCAGTAGTTCGGGACAGGGTAACTATGGCTACACCTTC	CASSSGQGNYGYTF
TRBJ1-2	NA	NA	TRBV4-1	TGCGCCAGCAGCCCCGGAGGGGGGGCTAACTATGGCTACACCTTC	CASSPGGGANYGYTF
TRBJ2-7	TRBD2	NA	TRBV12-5	TGTGCTAGTGCCGGGGGGGTGCCGCCCTACGAGCAGTACTTC	CASAGGVPPYEQYF
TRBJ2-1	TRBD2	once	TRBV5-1	TGCGCCAGCAGCTTGGCCGCTAGCGGGCCAGGGGATGAGCAGTTCTTC	CASSLAASGPGDEQFF
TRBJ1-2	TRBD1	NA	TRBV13	TGTGCCAGCAGCTTAGGGGGACAGGGCAAGGGCTACACCTTC	CASSLGGQGKGYTF
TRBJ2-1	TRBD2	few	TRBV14	TGTGCCAGCAGCCACGCGGGGGGGCGAGATGAGCAGTTCTTC	CASSHAGGRDEQFF
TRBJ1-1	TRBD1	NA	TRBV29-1	TGCAGCGTAGAGGGACAGGGCTGGACTGAAGCTTTCTTT	CSVEGQGWTEAFF
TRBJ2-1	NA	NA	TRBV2	TGTGCCAGCCGCGCCCTTAGGAGTGAGCAGTTCTTC	CASRALRSEQFF
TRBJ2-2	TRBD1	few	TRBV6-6	TGTGCCAGCAGACCGGACAGGGCCGCCACCGGGGAGCTGTTTTTT	CASRPDRAATGELFF
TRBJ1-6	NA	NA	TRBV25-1	TGTGCCAGCAGCCTAACAGGGAAGAACTCACCCCTCCACTTT	CASSLTGKNSPLHF
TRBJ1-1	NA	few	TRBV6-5	TGTGCCAGCAGTTACTCGGAAGGGGTGAACACTGAAGCTTTCTTT	CASSYSEGVNTEAFF
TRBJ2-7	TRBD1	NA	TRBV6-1	TGTGCCAGCAACCAGGACAGGCCCCACCACCTCTTC	CASNQDRPHHLF
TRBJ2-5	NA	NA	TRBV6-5	TGTGCCAGCATGAAGAGGGAGACCCAGTACTTC	CASMKRETQYF
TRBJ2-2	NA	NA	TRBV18	TGTGCCAGCTCACCCACCAGAACGAACACCGGGGAGCTGTTTTTT	CASSPTRTNTGELFF
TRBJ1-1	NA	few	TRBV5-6	TGTGCCAGCAGCTGGTGGGGGACAACCTCTGAAGCTTTCTTT	CASSWWGTTSEAFF
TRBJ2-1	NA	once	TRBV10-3	TGTGCCATCAGGGACAGTTCCTACAATGAGCAGTTCTTC	CAIRDSSYNEQFF
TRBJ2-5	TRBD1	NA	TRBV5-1	TGCGCCAGCAGCTTGAGACAGGGGATTCGAGAGACCCAGTACTTC	CASSLRQGIRETQYF
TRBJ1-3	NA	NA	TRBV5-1	TGCGCCAGCAGCTTGGTACCAGAAAAGGGGAACACCATATATTTT	CASSLVPEKGNTIYF
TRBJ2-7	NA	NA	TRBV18	TGTGCCAGCTCACCCACAAGTCTGCCTTACGAGCAGTACTTC	CASSPTSLPYEQYF
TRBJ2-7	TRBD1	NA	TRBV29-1	TGCAGCGTTGAAAGTTCGGGACAGGGGTGGGAGCAGTACTTC	CSVESSGQGWEQYF
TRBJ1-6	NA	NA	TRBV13	TGTGCCAGCAGGATCGGGGGTCTCCAACGGGGGGCTAGGAGCTCCTATAATTCACCCCTCCACTTT	CASRIGGLQRGARSSYNSPLHF
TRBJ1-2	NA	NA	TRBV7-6	TGTGCCAGCAGCCAACAAGGCGGGGTCCATTTTCCTTATGGCTACACCTTC	CASSQQGGVHFPYGYTF
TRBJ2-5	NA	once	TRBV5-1	TGCGCCAGCAGCCGGGACTTGAGAACCCAAGAGACCCAGTACTTC	CASSRDLRTQETQYF
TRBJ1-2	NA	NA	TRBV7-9	TGTGCCAGCAGCTCTCAGGGGAGGGCCAACTATGGCTACACCTTC	CASSSQGRANYGYTF
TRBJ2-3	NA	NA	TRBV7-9	TGTGCCAGCAGCTCCCTGGTGAGCGGGAGCACAGATACGCAGTATTTT	CASSSLVSGSTDTQYF
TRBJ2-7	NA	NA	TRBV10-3	TGTGCCATCAGTGAGGCCGCAGGGGCGTCCTACGAGCAGTACTTC	CAISEAAGASYEQYF
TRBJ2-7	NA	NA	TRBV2	TGTGCCAGCAGCGAGAAGGTGGGACTCGGAGTCTACGAGCAGTACTTC	CASSEKVGLGVYEQYF
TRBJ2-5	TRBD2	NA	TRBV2	TGTGCCAGCAGTGAAAAAGGACTAGCGGGGTTGGAGACCCAGTACTTC	CASSEKGLAGLETQYF
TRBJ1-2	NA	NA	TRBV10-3	TGTGCCATCAGGACCGGCGGCAACTATGGCTACACCTTC	CAIRTGGNYGYTF
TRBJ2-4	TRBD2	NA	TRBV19	TGTGCCAGTAGCGGTCATGGCTTGGCGGGGGGTCGGGAAAACATTCAGTACTTC	CASSGHGLAGGRENIQYF
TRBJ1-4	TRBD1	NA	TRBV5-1	TGCGCCAGCAGCTACGACAGGGACGAAAAACTGTTTTTT	CASSYDRDEKLFF
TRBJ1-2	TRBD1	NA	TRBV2	TGTGCCAGCGCGACAGGGGCCGACTATGGCTACACCTTC	CASATGADYGYTF
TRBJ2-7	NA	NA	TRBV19	TGTGCCAGTAGTATAGATCCTAACAGCTACGAGCAGTACTTC	CASSIDPNSYEQYF
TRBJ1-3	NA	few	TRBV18	TGTGCCAGCTCACCATCCGAGGCGGACAGCATATATTTT	CASSPSEADSIYF
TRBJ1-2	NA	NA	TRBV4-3	TGCGCCAGCAGCCAAGAATGGCGGGGCGCGAACTATGGCTACACCTTC	CASSQEWRGANYGYTF
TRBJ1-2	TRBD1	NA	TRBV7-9	TGTGCCAGCAGCCCACAGGGGTATGGCTACACCTTC	CASSPQGYGYTF
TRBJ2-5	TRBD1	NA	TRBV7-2	TGTGCCAGCAGCATGGGACAGCAAGAGACCCAGTACTTC	CASSMGQQETQYF
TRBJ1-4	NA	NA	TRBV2	TGTGCCAGCAGGAGGGTTTCAACTAATGAAAAACTGTTTTTT	CASRRVSTNEKLFF
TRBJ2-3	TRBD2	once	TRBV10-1	TGCGCCAGCAGTGAGTGGGCTAGCGGGGGGACCACAGATACGCAGTATTTT	CASSEWASGGTTDTQYF
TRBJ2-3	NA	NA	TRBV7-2	TGTGCCAGCAGCTTAGCAAGGACAGGCACAGATACGCAGTATTTT	CASSLARTGTDTQYF
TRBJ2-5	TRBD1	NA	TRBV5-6	TGTGCCAGCAGCTTAACTGACAGGGGGGAGACCCAGTACTTC	CASSLTDRGETQYF
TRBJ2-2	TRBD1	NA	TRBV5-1	TGCGCCAGCGGAGCGACAGGGACCGGGGAGCTGTTTTTT	CASGATGTGELFF
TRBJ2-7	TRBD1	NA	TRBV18	TGTGCCAGCCGAGACTCGGGGACAGGACCCTACGAGCAGTACTTC	CASRDSGTGPYEQYF
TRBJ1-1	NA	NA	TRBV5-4	TGTGCCAGCAGCTTGGACAGCATGAACACTGAAGCTTTCTTT	CASSLDSMNTEAFF
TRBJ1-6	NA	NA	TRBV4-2	TGTGCCAGCAGCCAGACGAAGGGGGTAGTGTCCTATAATTCACCCCTCCACTTT	CASSQTKGVVSYNSPLHF
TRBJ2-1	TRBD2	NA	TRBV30	TGTGCCTGGAGGGGGATCCGGACTAGCGATTACAATGAGCAGTTCTTC	CAWRGIRTSDYNEQFF
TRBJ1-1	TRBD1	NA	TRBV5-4	TGTGCCAGCAGCGCCGCCAGGGGGCCCGAAGCTTTCTTT	CASSAARGPEAFF
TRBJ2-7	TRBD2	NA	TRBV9	TGTGCCAGCAGCGTAGGCCCTAGCGGGGGCTACGAGCAGTACTTC	CASSVGPSGGYEQYF
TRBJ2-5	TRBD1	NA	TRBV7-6	TGTGCCAGCAGCGGCAGGGGACAGGGGGCGTGGGAGACCCAGTACTTC	CASSGRGQGAWETQYF
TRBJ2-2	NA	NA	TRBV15	TGTGCCACCAGCAGAGATCGGAACAGGTTAGGCACCGGGGAGCTGTTTTTT	CATSRDRNRLGTGELFF
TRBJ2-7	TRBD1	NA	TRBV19	TGTGCCAGTAGCATCGACAGGGGGTTTACCTACGAGCAGTACTTC	CASSIDRGFTYEQYF
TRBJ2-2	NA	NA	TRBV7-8	TGTGCCAGCTTCCGCGGTAACACCGGGGAGCTGTTTTTT	CASFRGNTGELFF